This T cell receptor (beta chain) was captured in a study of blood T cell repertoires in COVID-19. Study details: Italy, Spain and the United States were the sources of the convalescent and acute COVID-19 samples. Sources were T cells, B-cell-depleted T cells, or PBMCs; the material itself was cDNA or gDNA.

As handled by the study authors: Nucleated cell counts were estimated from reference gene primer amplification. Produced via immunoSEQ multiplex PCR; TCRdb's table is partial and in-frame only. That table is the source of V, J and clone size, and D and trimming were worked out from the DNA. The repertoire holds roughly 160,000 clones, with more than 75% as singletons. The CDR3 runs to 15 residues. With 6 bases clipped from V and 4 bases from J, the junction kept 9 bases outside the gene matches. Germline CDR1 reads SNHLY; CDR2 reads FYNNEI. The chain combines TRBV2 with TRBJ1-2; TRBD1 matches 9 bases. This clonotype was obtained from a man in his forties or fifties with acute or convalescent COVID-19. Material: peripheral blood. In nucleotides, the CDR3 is TGTGCCAGCAGGGATCCGGGACAGGGAGGCTATGGCTACACCTTC. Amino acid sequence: CASRDPGQGGYGYTF.